Reported below is one T cell receptor (beta chain). The repertoire was sequenced with immunoSEQ multiplex PCR; TCRdb's copy has only in-frame clones and lacks some. The sample records 75,000 to 100,000 clones, about 90% being singletons. This sample was taken from a study of T cell changes during pregnancy in multiple sclerosis. The clonotype was recovered from a female donor in good health, enrolled as a control in a pregnancy study. This material consisted of peripheral blood, taken after pregnancy.

The CDR3 sequence is CASSLWGANTGELFF. CDR3 DNA sequence: TGTGCCAGCAGTCTGTGGGGGGCGAACACCGGGGAGCTGTTTTTT. V is TRBV2 and J is TRBJ2-2; tentative D call: TRBD2 (6 bases). V was cut by 5 bases and J by 0 bases, with 10 bases left in between. Germline-derived CDR1 and CDR2 are SNHLY and FYNNEI. This CDR3 is built from 15 residues. The full variable domain, with the rest looked up from reference TRBV2 and TRBJ2-2, is EPEVTQTPSHQVTQMGQEVILRCVPISNHLYFYWYRQILGQKVEFLVSFYNNEISEKSEIFDDQFSVERPDGSNFTLKIRSTKLEDSAMYFCASSLWGANTGELFFGEGSRLTVL.